This T cell receptor beta chain was sequenced for a study of shared clonotypes between healthy human individuals. Overall study findings and caveats: Approximately 4.6% of naive CD4 clonotypes were common to four donors. Limited genetic and exposure-history diversity came from having few donors.

Sequenced by immunoSEQ multiplex PCR; TCRdb stores in-frame clones only, minus some. The repertoire holds over a million clones, about four fifths seen once, with around 0.61% in the top ten. The CDR3 has 15 amino acids. Germline CDR1 reads MDHEN; CDR2 reads SYDVKM. V lost 5 bases and J lost 3; bases outside the gene matches: 7. As concerns this clone: Its antigen is not known.

Partitioning of CD4+ cells yielded a CD45RA+ naive subset and a CD45RA-negative memory subset. This chain connects TRBV28 to TRBJ2-7, with 10 bases identical to TRBD2. The sequence derives from a man between 18 and 35 years old in good health. Some clones in this sample may be carry-over from other donors' samples. The source material was memory CD4+ T cells from PBMCs. Subset noted: CD45RA-negative fraction. The CDR3 sequence: CASSPGSSGSYEQYF. In DNA form, the CDR3 reads TGTGCCAGCAGTCCGGGGTCTAGCGGGAGCTACGAGCAGTACTTC.